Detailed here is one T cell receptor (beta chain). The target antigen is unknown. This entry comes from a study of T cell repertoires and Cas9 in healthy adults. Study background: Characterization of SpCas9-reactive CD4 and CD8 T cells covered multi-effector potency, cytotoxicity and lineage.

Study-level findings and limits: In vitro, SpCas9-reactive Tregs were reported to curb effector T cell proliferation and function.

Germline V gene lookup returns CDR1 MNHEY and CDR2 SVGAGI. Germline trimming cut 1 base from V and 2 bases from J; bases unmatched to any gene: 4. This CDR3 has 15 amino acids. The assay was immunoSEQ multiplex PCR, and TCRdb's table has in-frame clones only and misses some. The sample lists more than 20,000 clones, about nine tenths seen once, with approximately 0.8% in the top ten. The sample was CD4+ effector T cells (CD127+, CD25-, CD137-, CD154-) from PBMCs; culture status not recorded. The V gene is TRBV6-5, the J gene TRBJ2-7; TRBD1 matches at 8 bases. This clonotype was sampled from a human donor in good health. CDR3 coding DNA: TGTGCCAGCAGTTACTACGACAGGGGCCCCTACGAGCAGTACTTC. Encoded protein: CASSYYDRGPYEQYF.